Sequencing of this T cell receptor beta chain was carried out in a study of blood T cells in healthy people across ages. Study-wide results and caveats: Changes seen in expanded clonotypes were possibly confounded by donor CMV status left unknown. The study found more naive CD4+ cells and higher diversity in long-lived than aged donors. Per-million-T-cell TCR beta diversity fell roughly linearly with age.

Alongside a J-beta primer mix, a sample-barcoded 5' primer served in a second PCR lasting roughly 6 to 12 cycles. Individual samples furnished no less than 2.5 million CDR3-containing paired-end reads apiece. One entry per CDR3 protein, called by TCRdb with MiXCR from the 5' RACE reads. The sample lists 710,000 or so distinct CDR3 sequences, roughly 30% occurring once. As concerns this clonotype: Its antigen remains unknown. This clone may be a read error of a much larger clone one base away.

This TCR derives from a woman of 80 years or more in good health. The sample was blood.

The CDR3 coding sequence is TGTGCCTGCAGACTCACGGGGGCTCTCTCCTACGAGCAGTACTTC. It specifies CACRLTGALSYEQYF. V gene TRBV27 combines with J gene TRBJ2-7; possibly TRBD1 or TRBD2 for D (6 bases each). There are 15 residues in the CDR3. CDR1 is MNHEY and CDR2 is SMNVEV in the germline V gene (reference sequence).